Described below is a single T cell receptor beta chain sequence and its context. Its specificity is unknown. The assay was immunoSEQ multiplex PCR, and TCRdb's table has in-frame clones only and misses some. This table holds 650,000 to 800,000 clones, roughly 72% found once. The data derive from a study of shared clonotypes between healthy human individuals. The CDR3 runs 12 residues. General observations from the study: Represented diversity, genetic and exposure-history alike, was limited by few donors. Clonotypes not shared had lower generation probabilities than those common to all four donors. Estimated richness was generally greater in naive than memory subsets.

The sequence was collected from a woman aged 25-40 years in good health. The sample taken for sequencing was memory CD4+ T cells sorted from blood. The subset denotes: CD45RA-negative fraction. The chain couples TRBV21-1 to TRBJ1-5. TRBV21-1 is annotated as a pseudogene. This CDR3 reads CASSSRGWPQHF. CDR3 sequence (DNA): TGTGCCAGCAGCTCCCGGGGGTGGCCCCAGCATTTT.